This is a list of T cell receptor beta chains from one sample in a study of T cell responses to AZD1222 COVID-19 vaccine. Assay used: immunoSEQ multiplex PCR; TCRdb lists only in-frame clones, some missing. The table has roughly 100,000 clones, over 75% seen once. The sample in question was peripheral blood, obtained on day 0 of AZD1222 vaccination. The receptors come from an adult in good health. CDR3s include the opening cysteine and the closing phenylalanine or tryptophan. D genes are given only for firm matches. A row's size may be missing; if present it is once, few, many or a size class.

.	TRBV6-5	few	TRBJ2-7	CASMTGERGEQYF	TGTGCCAGCATGACAGGGGAGCGGGGCGAGCAGTACTTC
.	TRBV11-2	.	TRBJ1-3	CASSLQRGILSGNTIYF	TGTGCCAGCAGCTTACAACGGGGGATACTTTCTGGAAACACCATATATTTT
.	TRBV28	.	TRBJ2-1	CASSSYNEQFF	TGTGCCAGCAGCTCCTACAATGAGCAGTTCTTC
.	TRBV27	.	TRBJ1-3	CASSLGGGPSGNTIYF	TGTGCCAGCAGTTTAGGTGGGGGGCCCTCTGGAAACACCATATATTTT
.	TRBV27	.	TRBJ2-2	CASSPSTVGGELFF	TGTGCCAGCAGTCCCTCGACAGTCGGCGGGGAGCTGTTTTTT
TRBD1	TRBV27	.	TRBJ1-3	CASSPGQGKTIYF	TGTGCCAGCAGTCCGGGACAGGGCAAGACCATATATTTT
.	TRBV5-5	.	TRBJ1-5	CASSLLLDQPQHF	TGTGCCAGCAGCTTGCTCCTGGATCAGCCCCAGCATTTT
TRBD2	TRBV29-1	.	TRBJ2-1	CSVTSGSSNEQFF	TGCAGCGTGACTAGCGGGAGCTCCAATGAGCAGTTCTTC
.	TRBV18	.	TRBJ1-2	CASSPSREVYTF	TGTGCCAGCTCTCCTAGCCGGGAGGTATACACCTTC
TRBD2	TRBV7-9	.	TRBJ2-5	CASSSVLAGNGETQYF	TGTGCCAGCAGCTCCGTTCTAGCGGGGAATGGAGAGACCCAGTACTTC
.	TRBV18	.	TRBJ1-5	CASSPSTGSNQPQHF	TGTGCCAGCTCACCATCAACAGGTAGCAATCAGCCCCAGCATTTT
.	TRBV6-5	few	TRBJ2-7	CASRLMRRGEQYF	TGTGCCAGCAGACTCATGCGGCGGGGCGAGCAGTACTTC
TRBD1	TRBV5-1	.	TRBJ1-2	CASSDPRQGRDNYGYTF	TGCGCCAGCAGCGACCCGAGACAGGGTAGAGATAACTATGGCTACACCTTC